This TCR beta chain was recovered during a study of T-cell memory formation after mild COVID-19. Findings and caveats of the study: There were some responding clones in pre-infection memory, which suggested that cross-reactive memory had joined. Shrinking CD4+ clones were chiefly CM and EM; CD8+ ones were chiefly EMRA.

Constant-segment primers served in 5'RACE that generated TCR alpha and TCR beta cDNA libraries bearing sample barcodes and UMIs. In TCRdb, the 5' RACE reads were re-called with MiXCR into one record per CDR3 protein. The sample includes around 390,000 distinct CDR3 sequences, about 15% of them seen just once. Regarding this clonotype: Its specificity is not known.

Per the germline V gene, CDR1 is SQVTM and CDR2 is ANQGSEA. There are 13 residues in the CDR3. The V and J ends lost 3 bases and 11 bases respectively, with 16 bases between them. Sequencing used PBMCs or a T cell subset sorted from them (not recorded which). The sequence was obtained from a man younger than 35 who had mild COVID-19 (a few samples of this study predate the infection). Cell type and time point are not known. This sequence joins TRBV29-1 and TRBJ1-4; D is possibly TRBD1 (6 bases). The CDR3 nucleotides are TGCAGCGTTGAGCAGGGGTCAGTAGGGAAACTGTTTTTT. It encodes CSVEQGSVGKLFF.